The T cell receptor beta chain under discussion was sequenced for a study of CD8 T cells in ankylosing spondylitis. The V and J ends lost 5 bases and 3 bases respectively, with 11 bases between them. The CDR3 has 13 amino acids. Using its own MiXCR run on the 5' RACE reads, TCRdb lists one record per CDR3 protein. Found here are 90,000 to 100,000 distinct CDR3 sequences, about 8.3% of them singletons; the top ten hold more than 9.5%. At least ten counts were recorded for this clonotype. Sample: blood, either unsorted or a sorted T cell fraction (not recorded which). This sequence was found in a male donor with ankylosing spondylitis or in good health (not recorded which). The chain joins TRBV12-3 or TRBV12-4 to TRBJ2-7; D remains unclear. This CDR3 is CASSQGRIYEQYF. The CDR3 region has the DNA TGTGCCAGCAGTCAAGGACGGATCTACGAGCAGTACTTC.